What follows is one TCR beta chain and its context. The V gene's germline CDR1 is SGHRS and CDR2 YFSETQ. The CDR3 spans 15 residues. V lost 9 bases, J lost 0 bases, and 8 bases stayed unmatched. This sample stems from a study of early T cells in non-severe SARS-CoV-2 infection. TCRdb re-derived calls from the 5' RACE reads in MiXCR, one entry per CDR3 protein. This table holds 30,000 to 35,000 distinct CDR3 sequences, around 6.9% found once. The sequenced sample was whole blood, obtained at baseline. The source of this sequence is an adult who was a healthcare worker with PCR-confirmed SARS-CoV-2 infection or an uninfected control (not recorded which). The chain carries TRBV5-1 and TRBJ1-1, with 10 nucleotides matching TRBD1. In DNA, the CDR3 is TGCGCCACAACGACAGGGGGCACGTTGAACACTGAAGCTTTCTTT. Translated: CATTTGGTLNTEAFF. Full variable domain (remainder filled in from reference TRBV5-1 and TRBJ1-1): KAGVTQTPRYLIKTRGQQVTLSCSPISGHRSVSWYQQTPGQGLQFLFEYFSETQRNKGNFPGRFSGRQFSNSRSEMNVSTLELGDSALYLCATTTGGTLNTEAFFGQGTRLTVV.